This T cell receptor beta chain was retrieved from a study of sequential checkpoint blockade in melanoma. Study observations and caveats: For nivolumab-first patients, baseline tumor clonality was associated with response.

CDR3 size: 14 residues. Germline V CDR1 and CDR2: LNHDA, SQIVND (reference sequence). V was shortened by 6 bases and J by 4 bases, with 13 bases between the two germline ends. The data were produced by immunoSEQ multiplex PCR, yet TCRdb's version contains in-frame clones alone and is incomplete. Of about 9,300 clones in the sample, approximately 25% were seen once. About this clone itself: Antigen: not known.

Treatment meaning: randomized to nivolumab then ipilimumab (arm A) or the reverse (arm B). This material consisted of tumor tissue (inferred from file names), taken from a patient given nivolumab and ipilimumab in sequence. J is TRBJ1-5 and V is TRBV19; D gene unclear. This receptor was identified in a human donor with melanoma. CDR3 protein: CASSPPGGNQPQHF. CDR3 sequence (DNA): TGTGCCAGTAGCCCGCCGGGAGGGAATCAGCCCCAGCATTTT.